The 27 T cell receptor beta chains below all came from one sample that was sequenced in a study of blood T cell repertoires in COVID-19. Profiled with immunoSEQ multiplex PCR; TCRdb holds only in-frame clones, not every one. The data show over 110,000 clones, approximately 88% seen once. Sequences were obtained from PBMCs or T cells enriched from blood (not recorded which). The source is a man aged 35-49 years with acute COVID-19.

This chain links TRBV6-1 with TRBJ1-6, with 9 bases that match TRBD1. With 2 bases clipped from V and 5 bases from J, the junction kept 7 bases outside the gene matches. The CDR3 is made up of 17 amino acids. Per germline, CDR1 MNHNS and CDR2 SASEGT. The CDR3 DNA reads as TGTGCCAGCAGTGAACTCCGGACAGGGGTCGATAATTCACCCCTCCACTTT. Protein: CASSELRTGVDNSPLHF.

The chain's CDR3 is CASSYIPAENTGELFF. The CDR3 DNA reads as TGTGCCAGCAGTTACATTCCAGCGGAGAACACCGGGGAGCTGTTTTTT. This sequence joins TRBV6-6 and TRBJ2-2, with D perhaps TRBD2 (5 bases). Trimming shortened V by 2 bases and J by 1 base, and 11 bases separated the two germline ends. Germline V gene lookup returns CDR1 MNHNY and CDR2 SVGAGI (reference sequence). The CDR3 contains 16 residues.

The V and J genes are TRBV19 and TRBJ1-1, with D unresolved. Germline CDR1 LNHDA, CDR2 SQIVND (reference sequence). V shed 5 bases and J shed 0 bases, with 10 bases lying between them. The CDR3 spans 14 residues. CDR3 DNA: TGTGCCAGTAGTCCTTCGGGATTGAACACTGAAGCTTTCTTT. As protein: CASSPSGLNTEAFF.

J is TRBJ1-4 and V is TRBV4-1; D call uncertain. The CDR3 runs to 15 residues. Germline V gene data show CDR1 as MGHRA and CDR2 as YSYEKL. Trimming removed 4 bases from V and 7 bases from J, with 16 bases in between. The CDR3 DNA reads as TGCGCCAGCAGCCCTACGCCCTCTGAGGGTGAAAAACTGTTTTTT. It codes for CASSPTPSEGEKLFF.

The V call is TRBV28, the J call TRBJ1-2; tentatively, D is TRBD1 (6 bases). CDR3 length: 14 amino acids. The V gene lost 5 bases and the J gene lost 8 bases, with 18 bases spanning the gap. In germline, CDR1 is MDHEN, CDR2 SYDVKM. CDR3 nucleotides: TGTGCCAGCAGTCCATGGACAGTTGATGGCGGCTACACCTTC. This translates into CASSPWTVDGGYTF.

The chain links TRBV12-5 to TRBJ1-6; D is unclear. The CDR3 contains 15 residues. Germline V lookup: CDR1 LGHNT, CDR2 FRNRAP. Trimming stripped 7 bases from V and 1 base from J, with 11 bases between. CDR3 residues: CASAPSGSYNSPLHF. Written as DNA, the CDR3 is TGTGCTAGTGCCCCTTCGGGGTCCTATAATTCACCCCTCCACTTT.

This clone was seen only a few times. J is TRBJ2-7 and V is TRBV3-1 (or the pseudogene TRBV3-2); D is perhaps TRBD1 (5 bases). Per germline, CDR1 LGHDT and CDR2 YNNKEL (reference sequence). Deletions cut 3 bases from V and 0 bases from J, with 15 bases between. The CDR3 has 16 amino acids. In nucleotides, the CDR3 is TGTGCCAGCAGCCAGGATGCAGGGTCGGTCTCCTACGAGCAGTACTTC. Protein: CASSQDAGSVSYEQYF.

This clone came up a few times. The rearrangement uses TRBV7-8 and TRBJ2-1, with D maybe TRBD1 (5 bases). Germline lookup yields CDR1 SGHVS and CDR2 FQNEAQ. V lost 5 bases and J 6 bases, leaving 20 bases between the germline ends. This CDR3 has 16 residues. The CDR3 nucleotides read TGTGCCAGCAGCCAAAAAACTGCAGGGCTAGTCAATGAGCAGTTCTTC. The encoded protein is CASSQKTAGLVNEQFF.

CDR3 residues: CASSSLMNTEAFF. In DNA, the CDR3 is TGTGCCAGCAGTTCTCTTATGAACACTGAAGCTTTCTTT. The chain recombines TRBV12-3 or TRBV12-4 with TRBJ1-1; no reliable D call. This CDR3 is 13 amino acids long. V lost 4 bases and J 0 bases, leaving 6 bases between the germline ends.

The rearrangement joins TRBV7-2 to TRBJ2-7, with a tentative D call TRBD1 (6 bases). The CDR3 runs to 17 residues. V dropped 5 bases and J dropped 0 bases, with 20 bases sitting between them. Germline V gene data show CDR1 as SGHTA and CDR2 as FQGNSA. The CDR3 sequence is CASSPTGQLTFSYEQYF. The CDR3 DNA follows: TGTGCCAGCAGCCCTACGGGACAACTCACCTTCTCCTACGAGCAGTACTTC.

The chain recombines TRBV28 with TRBJ2-7; no clear D gene. CDR1 is MDHEN, CDR2 SYDVKM, per germline. The CDR3 runs to 14 residues. Trimming took 2 bases from V and 2 from J, leaving 10 bases between them. CDR3 sequence (DNA): TGTGCCAGCAGTTTAATGGCCAGTACCTACGAGCAGTACTTC. It codes for CASSLMASTYEQYF.

This sequence joins TRBV6-5 and TRBJ1-6; D not certain. The CDR3 length is 13 residues. Germline V gives CDR1 MNHEY, CDR2 SVGAGI. V lost 2 bases, J lost 7 bases, and 6 bases lay in between. The CDR3, as DNA: TGTGCCAGCAGTTACGGAGTCAATTCACCCCTCCACTTT. This gives the protein CASSYGVNSPLHF.

The chain employs TRBV7-8 and TRBJ2-7; D not resolved. Germline CDR1 is SGHVS and CDR2 is FQNEAQ. The ends were cut back, 3 bases at V and 3 bases at J, with 9 bases in the middle. This CDR3 comprises 13 residues. As DNA, the CDR3 is TGTGCCAGCAGCTTTTCTAGTGGCTACGAGCAGTACTTC. Amino acids: CASSFSSGYEQYF.

This clone was seen only a few times. The gene calls are TRBV12-3 or TRBV12-4 and TRBJ1-4; D gene unclear. The CDR3 spans 13 residues. The V gene lost 2 bases and the J gene lost 1 base, with 2 bases spanning the gap. CDR3 in amino acids: CASSLLTNEKLFF. The CDR3 region has the DNA TGTGCCAGCAGTTTACTAACTAATGAAAAACTGTTTTTT.

V is TRBV7-6 and J is TRBJ1-1, with D possibly being TRBD1 (5 bases). Per germline, CDR1 SGHVS and CDR2 FNYEAQ. The CDR3 consists of 13 residues. The V end was cut by 1 base, the J end by 7 bases, with 10 bases between. The CDR3 loop reads CASSLDWGGEAFF. The CDR3 region has the DNA TGTGCCAGCAGCTTAGATTGGGGGGGTGAAGCTTTCTTT.

This clone was seen a single time. The V gene is TRBV7-9, the J gene TRBJ1-1, with D possibly matching TRBD1 (6 bases). Trimming removed 10 bases from V and 2 bases from J, with 26 bases in between. The CDR3 covers 17 residues. Germline CDR1 SEHNR, CDR2 FQNEAQ (reference sequence). The CDR3 is CATFSAGGRLRNTEAFF. Written as DNA, the CDR3 is TGTGCCACCTTTTCAGCCGGGGGGCGTCTACGCAACACTGAAGCTTTCTTT. The entire variable domain, with the rest obtained from reference TRBV7-9 and TRBJ1-1, is as follows: DTGVSQNPRHKITKRGQNVTFRCDPISEHNRLYWYRQTLGQGPEFLTYFQNEAQLEKSRLLSDRFSAERPKGSFSTLEIQRTEQGDSAMYLCATFSAGGRLRNTEAFFGQGTRLTVV.

V and J are TRBV2 and TRBJ2-6; the D gene is possibly TRBD1 (6 bases). V dropped 8 bases and J dropped 10 bases, with 18 bases sitting between them. Germline values: CDR1 SNHLY, CDR2 FYNNEI. The CDR3 loop spans 14 amino acids. The CDR3 loop reads CASVRQVSTNVLTF. The CDR3 DNA sequence: TGTGCCAGCGTAAGACAGGTTTCCACTAACGTCCTGACTTTC.

V and J are TRBV18 and TRBJ2-5; 13 bases match TRBD2. The CDR3 is 20 amino acids. The germline V gene encodes CDR1 KGHSH and CDR2 LQKENI. The junction had 13 bases not matched to a gene; V was cut back by 3 bases and J by 0 bases. This CDR3 reads CASSPYRRTSGSLYQETQYF. In DNA form, the CDR3 reads TGTGCCAGCTCACCCTACAGACGGACTAGCGGGAGCTTGTACCAAGAGACCCAGTACTTC.

This rearrangement joins TRBV7-2 to TRBJ2-7; possible D gene TRBD2, 7 bases. V gave up 8 bases and J gave up 8 bases, with 16 bases separating them. Germline CDR1 and CDR2: SGHTA and FQGNSA. CDR3 length equals 12 residues. The CDR3 DNA sequence: TGTGCCAGCTCTGGGGGGGGCCCCCAGCAGTACTTC. It translates to CASSGGGPQQYF. The full variable domain, rest sourced from reference TRBV7-2 and TRBJ2-7, is GAGVSQSPSNKVTEKGKDVELRCDPISGHTALYWYRQSLGQGLEFLIYFQGNSAPDKSGLPSDRFSAERTGGSVSTLTIQRTQQEDSAVYLCASSGGGPQQYFGPGTRLTVT.

The chain joins TRBV30 to TRBJ1-6, with 9 bases that match TRBD1. J gave up 5 bases and V 8 bases, and 4 bases lay outside the gene matches. This CDR3 contains 13 residues. Germline CDR1 is GTSNPN and CDR2 is SVGIG (reference sequence). This chain's CDR3 is CARRQGDNSPLHF. Written as DNA, the CDR3 is TGTGCCCGCCGACAGGGGGATAATTCACCCCTCCACTTT.

The chain uses TRBV29-1 and TRBJ1-2, with D hard to call. The germline V gene encodes CDR1 SQVTM and CDR2 ANQGSEA. V lost 4 bases and J lost 1, with 10 bases in between. There are 13 residues in the CDR3. CDR3 DNA: TGCAGCGTTGCATCAGGTGATAACTATGGCTACACCTTC. Protein product: CSVASGDNYGYTF. The variable domain in full, with the rest retrieved from reference TRBV29-1 and TRBJ1-2, is SAVISQKPSRDICQRGTSLTIQCQVDSQVTMMFWYRQQPGQSLTLIATANQGSEATYESGFVIDKFPISRPNLTFSTLTVSNMSPEDSSIYLCSVASGDNYGYTFGSGTRLTVV.

A single count supports this clone. This chain uses TRBV19 with TRBJ1-5; 7 bases align to TRBD1. Germline CDR1 LNHDA, CDR2 SQIVND (reference sequence). The V segment lost 5 bases and the J segment 9 bases; nucleotides outside the gene matches: 10. CDR3 size: 14 residues. The CDR3, as DNA: TGTGCCAGTAGTCCTGGGACAGAGGTCGGGCCCCAGCATTTT. Translating it yields CASSPGTEVGPQHF.

The V call is TRBV15, the J call TRBJ1-1; 8 bases are a match to TRBD1. V lost 1 base and J lost 1; bases outside the gene matches: 2. The germline V gene encodes CDR1 LNHNV and CDR2 YYDKDF (reference sequence). The CDR3 consists of 15 residues. In DNA form, the CDR3 reads TGTGCCACCAGCAGAGGAGGACAGGGGAACACTGAAGCTTTCTTT. As protein: CATSRGGQGNTEAFF.

The V gene is TRBV7-2, the J gene TRBJ1-2; D not resolved. Trimming removed 2 bases at V and 7 bases at J, with 11 bases between. The CDR3 extends over 13 amino acids. Germline V lookup: CDR1 SGHTA, CDR2 FQGNSA. Written as DNA, the CDR3 is TGTGCCAGCAGCTTAACTCGCTCTTCTGGCTACACCTTC. Translation: CASSLTRSSGYTF.

This chain joins TRBV19 and TRBJ1-1; D perhaps matches TRBD1 (6 bases). CDR1 and CDR2 from the germline V gene are LNHDA and SQIVND (reference sequence). V lost 4 bases and J lost 4, with 13 bases in between. This CDR3 comprises 14 residues. CDR3 nucleotides: TGTGCCAGTAGTACTCGCAGGGGATCCACTGAAGCTTTCTTT. Its protein product is CASSTRRGSTEAFF. The full variable domain, completed using reference TRBV19 and TRBJ1-1, is DGGITQSPKYLFRKEGQNVTLSCEQNLNHDAMYWYRQDPGQGLRLIYYSQIVNDFQKGDIAEGYSVSREKKESFPLTVTSAQKNPTAFYLCASSTRRGSTEAFFGQGTRLTVV.

This chain connects TRBV14 to TRBJ1-4; maybe TRBD1 (5 bases). CDR3 length: 16 amino acids. V lost 3 bases to trimming and J lost 3 bases, with 14 bases between them. Germline loops: CDR1 SGHDN, CDR2 FVKESK. CDR3 DNA: TGTGCCAGCAGCCAGTCCCGGGGGGGGGCTAATGAAAAACTGTTTTTT. Its protein is CASSQSRGGANEKLFF.

The chain has TRBV2 and TRBJ1-1, with a possible D match to TRBD1 (6 bases). The ends were cut back, 4 bases at V and 6 bases at J, with 12 bases in the middle. Per germline, CDR1 SNHLY and CDR2 FYNNEI. This CDR3 spans 13 amino acids. CDR3 DNA sequence: TGTGCCAGCAGTGGAACAGGGTTCGCTGAAGCTTTCTTT. Its translation is CASSGTGFAEAFF.